Shown below are 31 T cell receptor beta chains from a single sample sequenced in a study of vaccination and CD4 T cells after COVID-19. Cultured CD4+ T cell DNA was sequenced using the Oncomine TCR Beta short-read assay. TCRdb independently ran MiXCR on the PCR reads; one entry per CDR3 protein. The sample has 15,000 to 20,000 distinct CDR3 sequences; roughly half are singletons. Sample time point: late sampling 161 to 241 days after vaccination in a few convalescent patients. As for treatment: roughly 10-day PBMC culture with coronavirus spike peptide pools or control peptides (ViraFEST assay). Their recognized antigens are unknown. Here the sequenced sample was CD4+ T cells from blood, cultured in vitro, taken about 7 months after SARS-CoV-2 vaccination. The source of these receptors is a human donor who had recovered from COVID-19.

The gene calls are TRBV6-5 and TRBJ2-5; 12 bases line up with TRBD2. CDR1 and CDR2 from the germline V gene are MNHEY and SVGAGI. This CDR3 is built from 16 residues. With V trimmed by 6 bases and J by 2 bases, 7 bases remained unmatched. The CDR3 here is CASRYGTSGPQETQYF. DNA of the CDR3: TGTGCCAGCAGATACGGGACTAGCGGGCCTCAAGAGACCCAGTACTTC.

In its sample, this clonotype was seen once. V usage is TRBV6-2 or TRBV6-3 and J usage is TRBJ2-3; 7 bases map to TRBD2. This CDR3 comprises 14 residues. Germline trimming cut 6 bases from V and 2 bases from J; bases unmatched to any gene: 5. CDR1 is MNHEY and CDR2 is SVGEGT in the germline V gene. The CDR3: CASRTGGYTDTQYF. The CDR3, as DNA: TGTGCCAGCAGAACCGGGGGGTACACAGATACGCAGTATTTT.

There are a few counts of this clonotype. J is TRBJ2-5 and V is TRBV20-1, with 7 positions matching TRBD2. The CDR3 spans 12 residues. CDR1 is DFQATT, CDR2 SNEGSKA, per germline (reference sequence). J gave up 5 bases and V 1 base, and 1 base lay outside the gene matches. The CDR3 region has the DNA TGCAGTGCTAGAGTGCGGGGGGAGACCCAGTACTTC. Protein product: CSARVRGETQYF.

V and J are TRBV20-1 and TRBJ2-3, with 7 bases matching TRBD2. CDR1 and CDR2 (germline): DFQATT, SNEGSKA (reference sequence). The CDR3 is 16 amino acids. Unmatched junction bases numbered 11, after V lost 3 bases and J lost 2 bases. CDR3 nucleotide sequence: TGCAGTGCTAGCTCTAGCGGTTTTCCCAACACAGATACGCAGTATTTT. Its translation: CSASSSGFPNTDTQYF.

This clonotype has only a few counts. This chain links TRBV7-3 with TRBJ2-3, with D perhaps TRBD2 (5 bases). V was shortened by 5 bases and J by 6 bases, with 21 bases between the two germline ends. The CDR3 loop spans 16 amino acids. The germline V gene encodes CDR1 SGHTA and CDR2 FQGTGA. CDR3 in amino acids: CASSPRVARVGDTQYF. CDR3 coding DNA: TGTGCCAGCAGCCCACGGGTAGCGAGGGTGGGGGATACGCAGTATTTT.

This clonotype was observed a handful of times. The genes are TRBV29-1 and TRBJ2-5, with 8 nucleotides matching TRBD1. V shed 6 bases and J 5 bases; nucleotides not matched to a gene: 8. Germline CDR1 reads SQVTM; CDR2 reads ANQGSEA. The CDR3 covers 13 residues. As DNA, the CDR3 is TGCAGCGTCGACAGGGGTCGCGGGGAGACCCAGTACTTC. The encoded protein is CSVDRGRGETQYF.

The chain carries TRBV28 and TRBJ2-7; D ambiguous. The V end was cut by 5 bases, the J end by 4 bases, with 9 bases between. Germline assignment: CDR1 MDHEN and CDR2 SYDVKM. This CDR3 contains 12 residues. The CDR3 region is CASSLLRYEQYF. The CDR3 bases are TGTGCCAGCAGTCTCCTACGATACGAGCAGTACTTC.

This clonotype was counted only a few times. The V call is TRBV19, the J call TRBJ1-1; D is possibly TRBD1 (5 bases). V was pared by 6 bases and J by 6 bases, with 14 bases between. This CDR3 region has 13 residues. Germline V gene data show CDR1 as LNHDA and CDR2 as SQIVND (reference sequence). CDR3 nucleotides: TGTGCCAGTAGCTCCAGGGTCTGGGCTGAAGCTTTCTTT. It yields the protein CASSSRVWAEAFF.

The chain is built from TRBV7-9 and TRBJ1-2; D possibly corresponds to TRBD1 (5 bases). The germline V gene has CDR1 SEHNR and CDR2 FQNEAQ (reference sequence). The CDR3 loop spans 14 amino acids. V was trimmed by 5 bases and J by 1 base, leaving 11 bases between them. As DNA, the CDR3 is TGTGCCAGCAGCAGCCGACAGAATAACTATGGCTACACCTTC. Translation gives CASSSRQNNYGYTF.

The V gene is TRBV1, the J gene TRBJ1-2; the table assigns TRBD1, which was not confirmed against the DNA. TRBV1 is classified as a pseudogene. CDR3 size: 12 residues. The CDR3: CTSNTRGYGYTF. CDR3 coding DNA: TGCACCAGCAACACCAGGGGATATGGCTACACCTTC.

The chain links TRBV5-1 to TRBJ2-1; possibly TRBD2 for D (6 bases). This CDR3 has 13 amino acids. Between the trimmed V and J ends, which lost 10 bases and 7 bases, there was a span of 18 bases. Germline V CDR1 and CDR2: SGHRS, YFSETQ. The CDR3 loop reads CACGADPDNEQFF. The CDR3 bases are TGCGCCTGCGGGGCCGACCCAGATAATGAGCAGTTCTTC.

J is TRBJ2-5 and V is TRBV6-1; D remains unclear. The CDR3 covers 13 residues. V dropped 8 bases and J dropped 4 bases, with 14 bases sitting between them. CDR1 is MNHNS and CDR2 is SASEGT in the germline V gene. The CDR3 DNA reads as TGTGCCAGCCGATTCGGTTGGACAGAGACCCAGTACTTC. Translation gives CASRFGWTETQYF.

This clonotype was seen a handful of times. The chain joins TRBV20-1 to TRBJ1-5; weak D call: TRBD1 (6 bases). Per germline, CDR1 DFQATT and CDR2 SNEGSKA (reference sequence). The V end was cut by 2 bases, the J end by 3 bases, with 17 bases between. The CDR3 sequence is 16 residues long. CDR3 sequence reads: CSARSLGGPFNQPQHF. The CDR3 bases are TGCAGTGCTAGATCCCTCGGGGGGCCTTTCAATCAGCCCCAGCATTTT.

In this sample, this clonotype turned up once. V is TRBV9 and J is TRBJ1-2; D gene unclear. V lost 2 bases and J lost 0, with 11 bases in between. The CDR3 loop spans 15 amino acids. The germline gives CDR1 SGDLS, CDR2 YYNGEE. This CDR3 is CASSVQPETNYGYTF. The CDR3 nucleotides read TGTGCCAGCAGCGTTCAACCTGAGACTAACTATGGCTACACCTTC. Together with reference TRBV9 and TRBJ1-2, the CDR3 gives the full variable domain: DSGVTQTPKHLITATGQRVTLRCSPRSGDLSVYWYQQSLDQGLQFLIQYYNGEERAKGNILERFSAQQFPDLHSELNLSSLELGDSALYFCASSVQPETNYGYTFGSGTRLTVV.

This clonotype was recorded only once. This sequence joins TRBV5-1 and TRBJ2-3; 7 nucleotides align to TRBD1. Trimming cost V 4 bases and J 0 bases; bases outside gene matches: 11. The germline CDR1 and CDR2 sequences are SGHRS and YFSETQ. The CDR3 consists of 17 residues. The CDR3 DNA follows: TGCGCCAGCAGCCAGAGACAGGGCCGATCTAGCACAGATACGCAGTATTTT. This codes for CASSQRQGRSSTDTQYF.

This clonotype was observed a handful of times. The CDR3 DNA follows: TGCAGTGCTAGAGGCCCAGCGGGGGTTGCGAACATTCAGTACTTC. This gives the protein CSARGPAGVANIQYF. The rearrangement joins TRBV20-1 to TRBJ2-4, with 8 bases lining up with TRBD2. CDR1 and CDR2 from the germline V gene are DFQATT and SNEGSKA (reference sequence). Losses at the gene ends were 1 base for V and 7 bases for J; bases not matched to a gene: 9. This CDR3 is 15 amino acids long.

This clonotype was counted only a few times. The J gene is TRBJ1-6, the V gene TRBV6-1, with D perhaps TRBD1 (6 bases). This CDR3 region has 15 residues. The germline V and J ends were trimmed by 6 bases and 8 bases, with 17 bases remaining between them. Germline CDR1 is MNHNS and CDR2 is SASEGT. CDR3 nucleotide sequence: TGTGCCAGCAGCGAACAGGGTATTGAGGATTCACCCCTCCACTTT. Its translation is CASSEQGIEDSPLHF.

Sample share makes this clonotype medium-sized. The V and J genes are TRBV6-5 and TRBJ1-6; no reliable D call. Germline assignment: CDR1 MNHEY and CDR2 SVGAGI. The CDR3 extends over 14 amino acids. Trimming left V 4 bases short and J 2 bases short, with 6 bases between. The CDR3 region is CASSSGPYNSPLHF. For the CDR3, the DNA is TGTGCCAGCAGTTCTGGACCCTATAATTCACCCCTCCACTTT.

The chain couples TRBV6-1 to TRBJ1-5, with D possibly being TRBD1 (6 bases). Germline V gene lookup returns CDR1 MNHNS and CDR2 SASEGT. Between the trimmed V and J ends, which lost 5 bases and 2 bases, there was a span of 16 bases. This CDR3 region has 16 residues. DNA of the CDR3: TGTGCCAGCAGTCTGAGTCACAGGGACGGCAATCAGCCCCAGCATTTT. Its protein is CASSLSHRDGNQPQHF.

The chain is built from TRBV10-3 and TRBJ2-3; the match to TRBD2 covers 11 bases. The length of the CDR3 is 18 residues. Germline V gene sequence: CDR1 ENHRY, CDR2 SYGVKD. Trimming took 6 bases from V and 2 from J; bases not matched to a gene: 13. CDR3 in amino acids: CAISPFGLAGGPTDTQYF. Here the CDR3 DNA reads TGTGCCATCAGCCCCTTCGGTTTAGCGGGAGGGCCCACAGATACGCAGTATTTT.

The genes are TRBV7-2 and TRBJ1-5; D is uncertain. The germline gives CDR1 SGHTA, CDR2 FQGNSA. The CDR3 has 13 residues. V dropped 3 bases and J dropped 7 bases, with 10 bases sitting between them. CDR3 sequence: CASSFIDGQPQHF. CDR3 in DNA: TGTGCCAGCAGCTTTATAGATGGACAGCCCCAGCATTTT.

In this sample, this clonotype turned up a few times. This rearrangement joins TRBV7-2 to TRBJ1-2; D not resolved. CDR1 and CDR2 from the germline V gene are SGHTA and FQGNSA. This CDR3 contains 12 residues. Trimming took off 1 base at V and 8 bases at J, with 8 bases between the two ends. The CDR3 coding sequence is TGTGCCAGCAGCTTAGATGATCGCGGCTACACCTTC. Translated, it gives CASSLDDRGYTF. Complete variable domain (other parts from reference TRBV7-2 and TRBJ1-2): GAGVSQSPSNKVTEKGKDVELRCDPISGHTALYWYRQSLGQGLEFLIYFQGNSAPDKSGLPSDRFSAERTGGSVSTLTIQRTQQEDSAVYLCASSLDDRGYTFGSGTRLTVV.

J is TRBJ2-7 and V is TRBV10-3, with 10 bases identical to TRBD2. CDR1 ENHRY and CDR2 SYGVKD come from the germline V gene. The CDR3 has 16 residues. Unmatched junction bases numbered 12, after V lost 5 bases and J lost 5 bases. CDR3 DNA: TGTGCCATCAGTAACCAAGGCCTAGCGGGAGATCACGAGCAGTACTTC. Translated, it gives CAISNQGLAGDHEQYF.

The rearrangement joins TRBV12-3 or TRBV12-4 to TRBJ1-6, with 10 bases matching TRBD1. J gave up 8 bases and V 5 bases, and 3 bases lay outside the gene matches. CDR3 length equals 14 residues. CDR3 residues: CASSPGQGHSPLHF. In DNA, the CDR3 is TGTGCCAGCAGTCCGGGACAGGGGCATTCACCCCTCCACTTT.

This clonotype was found a few times. V is TRBV21-1 and J is TRBJ2-7; the tabulated D call, TRBD1, remains unverified against the DNA. TRBV21-1 represents a pseudogene. CDR3 length: 14 residues. CDR3 sequence: CASSKDRGPYEQYF. CDR3 bases: TGTGCCAGCAGCAAGGACAGGGGACCCTACGAGCAGTACTTC.

V is TRBV20-1 and J is TRBJ1-1; D is uncertain. The V gene's germline CDR1 is DFQATT and CDR2 SNEGSKA (reference sequence). The V gene lost 3 bases and the J gene lost 1 base, with 9 bases spanning the gap. The CDR3 is 13 amino acids. Here the CDR3 reads CSARRPANTEAFF. CDR3 nucleotide sequence: TGCAGTGCTAGGCGGCCAGCGAACACTGAAGCTTTCTTT.

This clonotype was counted once. The chain joins TRBV6-1 to TRBJ2-3, with D maybe TRBD1 (6 bases). V lost 5 bases to trimming and J lost 4 bases, with 13 bases between them. Per germline, CDR1 MNHNS and CDR2 SASEGT. This CDR3 contains 14 residues. The CDR3 DNA sequence: TGTGCCAGCAGTATCAGGGGCACCGCAGATACGCAGTATTTT. The encoded protein is CASSIRGTADTQYF.

V gene TRBV24-1 combines with J gene TRBJ2-3; 9 bases agree with TRBD2. This CDR3 is built from 15 residues. From germline, CDR1 is KGHDR and CDR2 SFDVKD. V gave up 3 bases and J gave up 10 bases; unmatched junction bases: 10. CDR3 DNA: TGTGCCACCAGTGATCAAAGCGGGGGGAAAAAGGCGCAGTATTTT. This translates into CATSDQSGGKKAQYF.

The V call is TRBV11-2, the J call TRBJ2-7; TRBD1 matches at 7 bases. J gave up 0 bases and V 5 bases, and 7 bases lay outside the gene matches. This CDR3 comprises 15 residues. From germline, CDR1 is SGHAT and CDR2 FQNNGV. CDR3 sequence (DNA): TGTGCCAGCAGCCGTCGGGGACAGTCCTCCTACGAGCAGTACTTC. It codes for CASSRRGQSSYEQYF.

This clonotype was seen a handful of times. V usage is TRBV7-3 and J usage is TRBJ2-1, with 7 bases identical to TRBD2. Trimming removed 5 bases from V and 4 bases from J; junction bases left unmatched: 8. Germline V gene lookup returns CDR1 SGHTA and CDR2 FQGTGA. The CDR3 length is 15 residues. CDR3 loop: CASSMGGGLYNEQFF. The CDR3 region has the DNA TGTGCCAGCAGCATGGGCGGGGGACTATACAATGAGCAGTTCTTC.

The rearrangement joins TRBV6-1 to TRBJ2-3; tentatively, D is TRBD1 or TRBD2 (6 bases each). The V end was cut by 3 bases, the J end by 2 bases, with 15 bases between. The CDR3 runs to 16 residues. Germline V CDR1 and CDR2: MNHNS, SASEGT. CDR3: CASSDFRGGATDTQYF. In DNA, the CDR3 is TGTGCCAGCAGTGATTTCAGGGGAGGAGCCACAGATACGCAGTATTTT.